In its sample, the clone carrying this TCR beta chain was seen a few times. TCRdb passed the RT-PCR reads through MiXCR, listing each CDR3 protein once. The table includes approximately 150,000 distinct CDR3 sequences, approximately 30% detected once. The record originates from a study of patients and donors after allogeneic stem cell transplantation. The source is a human donor who was either an allogeneic HSCT recipient or a stem cell or donor lymphocyte infusion donor (not recorded which). It is not recorded whose cells these are; they may come from a transplant donor. Sequencing was performed on blood, either unsorted or a sorted T cell fraction (not recorded which).

CDR3 residues: CASSFWTSGLTDTQYF. Written as DNA, the CDR3 is TGTGCCAGCAGTTTTTGGACTAGCGGCCTCACAGATACGCAGTATTTT. The chain carries TRBV12-3 or TRBV12-4 and TRBJ2-3; TRBD2 matches 10 bases. CDR3 length equals 16 residues. Trimming took 3 bases from V and 2 from J; bases not matched to a gene: 5.